The clone carrying this T cell receptor (beta chain) has a handful of counts. The data are from a study of T-cell reconstitution after alpha-beta-depleted transplantation in children. Trimming shortened V by 1 base and J by 9 bases, and 16 bases separated the two germline ends. The germline CDR1 and CDR2 sequences are KGHSH and LQKENI. The CDR3 is 15 residues long. Library preparation (for TCRbeta) was performed with unique molecular identifiers. TCRdb re-called the PCR reads through MiXCR, storing one row per CDR3 protein. Of approximately 980,000 distinct CDR3 sequences listed, about 29% were seen once; the top ten hold roughly 30%.

This TCR derives from a boy under three years old who had a stem cell transplant for SCID, so the T cells may come from the graft donor. This specimen was PBMCs, mostly from graft donor cells, taken 360 days after TCRalphabeta/CD19-depleted stem cell transplant. This chain connects TRBV18 to TRBJ2-1, with D perhaps matching TRBD1 or TRBD2 (5 bases each). The CDR3 sequence: CASSPLEIGAGEQFF. CDR3 in DNA: TGTGCCAGCTCACCACTCGAAATAGGGGCGGGTGAGCAGTTCTTC.